This T cell receptor beta chain came from a study of early T cells in non-severe SARS-CoV-2 infection. Findings of the study overall: VDJdb matching, biased toward anti-spike CD8 responses, missed private and CD4 specificities.

The CDR3 contains 14 residues. Germline V lookup: CDR1 SSHAT, CDR2 FNYEAQ (reference sequence). TCRdb recomputed calls from the 5' RACE reads with MiXCR, one row per CDR3 protein. Found here are just under 65,000 distinct CDR3 sequences, around 11% of them singletons; the top ten hold approximately 3%. This clonotype was detected ten times or more. The antigen remains undetermined. Its ends do not fully match the called genes, so a read error is possible. Source: whole blood, taken at baseline. The TCR sequence derives from an adult who was a healthcare worker with PCR-confirmed SARS-CoV-2 infection or an uninfected control (not recorded which). The V call is TRBV7-7, the J call TRBJ2-2; no definite D call. This CDR3 is CASSLVAFTGELFF. In DNA, the CDR3 is TGTGCTAGCAGCTTAGTGGCTTTCACCGGGGAGCTGTTTTTT. The variable domain in full, with the rest retrieved from reference TRBV7-7 and TRBJ2-2, is GAGVSQSPRYKVTKRGQDVTLRCDPISSHATLYWYQQALGQGPEFLTYFNYEAQPDKSGLPSDRFSAERPEGSISTLTIQRTEQRDSAMYRCASSLVAFTGELFFGEGSRLTVL.